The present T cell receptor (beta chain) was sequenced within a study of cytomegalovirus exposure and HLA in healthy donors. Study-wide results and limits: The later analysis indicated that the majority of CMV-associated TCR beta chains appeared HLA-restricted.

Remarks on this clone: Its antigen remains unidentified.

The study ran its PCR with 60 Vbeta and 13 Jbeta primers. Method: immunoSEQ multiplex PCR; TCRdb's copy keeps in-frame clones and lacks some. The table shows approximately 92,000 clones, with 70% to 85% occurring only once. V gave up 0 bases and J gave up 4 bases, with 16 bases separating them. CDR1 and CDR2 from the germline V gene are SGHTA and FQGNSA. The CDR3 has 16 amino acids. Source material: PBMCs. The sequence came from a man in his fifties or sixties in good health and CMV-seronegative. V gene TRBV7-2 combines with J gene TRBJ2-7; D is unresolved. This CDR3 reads CASSLALSGTPYEQYF. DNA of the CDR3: TGTGCCAGCAGCTTAGCGCTATCAGGAACTCCGTACGAGCAGTACTTC.